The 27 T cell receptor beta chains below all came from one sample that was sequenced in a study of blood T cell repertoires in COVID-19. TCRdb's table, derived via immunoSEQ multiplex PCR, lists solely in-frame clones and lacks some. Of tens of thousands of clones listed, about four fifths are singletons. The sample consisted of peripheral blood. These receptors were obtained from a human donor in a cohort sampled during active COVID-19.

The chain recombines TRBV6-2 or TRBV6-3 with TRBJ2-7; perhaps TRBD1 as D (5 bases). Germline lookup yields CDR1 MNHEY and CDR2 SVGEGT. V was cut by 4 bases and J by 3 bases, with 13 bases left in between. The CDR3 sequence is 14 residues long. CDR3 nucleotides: TGTGCCAGCAGTTCGCCAGACAGCTACTACGAGCAGTACTTC. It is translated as CASSSPDSYYEQYF.

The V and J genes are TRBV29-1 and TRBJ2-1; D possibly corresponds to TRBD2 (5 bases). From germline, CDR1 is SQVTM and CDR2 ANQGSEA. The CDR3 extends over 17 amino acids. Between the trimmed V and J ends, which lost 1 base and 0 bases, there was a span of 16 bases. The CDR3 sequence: CSVEGTLGGVSYNEQFF. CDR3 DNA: TGCAGCGTTGAAGGGACTTTGGGTGGGGTCTCCTACAATGAGCAGTTCTTC.

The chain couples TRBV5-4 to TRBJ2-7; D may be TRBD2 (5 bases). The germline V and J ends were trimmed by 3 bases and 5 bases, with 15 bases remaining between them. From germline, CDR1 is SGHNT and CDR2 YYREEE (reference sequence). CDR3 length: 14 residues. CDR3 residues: CASSSDAGRDEQYF. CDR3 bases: TGTGCCAGCAGCTCGGACGCGGGTCGGGACGAGCAGTACTTC.

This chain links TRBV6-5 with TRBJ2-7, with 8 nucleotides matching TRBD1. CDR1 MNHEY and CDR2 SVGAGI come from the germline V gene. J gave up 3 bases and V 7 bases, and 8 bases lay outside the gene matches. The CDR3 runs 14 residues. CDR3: CASTRQGAVYEQYF. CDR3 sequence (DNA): TGTGCCAGCACCCGCCAGGGGGCCGTCTACGAGCAGTACTTC.

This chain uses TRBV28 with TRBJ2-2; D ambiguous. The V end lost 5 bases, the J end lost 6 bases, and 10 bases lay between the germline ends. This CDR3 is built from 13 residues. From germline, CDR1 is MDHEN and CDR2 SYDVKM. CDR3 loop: CASSVRYPGELFF. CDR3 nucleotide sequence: TGTGCCAGCAGTGTCAGGTACCCCGGGGAGCTGTTTTTT. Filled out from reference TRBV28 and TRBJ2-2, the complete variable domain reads DVKVTQSSRYLVKRTGEKVFLECVQDMDHENMFWYRQDPGLGLRLIYFSYDVKMKEKGDIPEGYSVSREKKERFSLILESASTNQTSMYLCASSVRYPGELFFGEGSRLTVL.

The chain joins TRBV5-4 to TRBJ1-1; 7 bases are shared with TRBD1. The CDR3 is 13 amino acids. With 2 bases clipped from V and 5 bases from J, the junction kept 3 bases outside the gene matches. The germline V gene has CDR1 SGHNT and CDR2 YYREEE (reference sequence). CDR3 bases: TGTGCCAGCAGCTTTGACAGGGATACTGAAGCTTTCTTT. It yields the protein CASSFDRDTEAFF.

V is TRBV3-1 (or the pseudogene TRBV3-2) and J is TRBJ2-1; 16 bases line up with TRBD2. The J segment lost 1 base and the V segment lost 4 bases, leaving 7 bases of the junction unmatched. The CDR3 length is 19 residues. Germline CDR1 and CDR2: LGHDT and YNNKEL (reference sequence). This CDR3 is CASSPGLAGGHPSYNEQFF. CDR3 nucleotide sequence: TGTGCCAGCAGCCCGGGACTAGCGGGAGGGCACCCTTCCTACAATGAGCAGTTCTTC.

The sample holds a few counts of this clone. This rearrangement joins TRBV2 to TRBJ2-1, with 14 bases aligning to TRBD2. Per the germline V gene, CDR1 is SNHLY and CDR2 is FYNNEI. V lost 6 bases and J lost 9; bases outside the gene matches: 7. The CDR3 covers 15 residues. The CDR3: CASSATSGRAGEQFF. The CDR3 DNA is TGTGCCAGCAGCGCGACTAGCGGGAGGGCCGGTGAGCAGTTCTTC.

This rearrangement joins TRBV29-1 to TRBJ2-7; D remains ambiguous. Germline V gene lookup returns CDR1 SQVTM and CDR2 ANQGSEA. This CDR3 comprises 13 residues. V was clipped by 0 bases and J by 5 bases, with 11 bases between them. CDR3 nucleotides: TGCAGCGTTGAAGACCTCTCGGTTCACGAGCAGTACTTC. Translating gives CSVEDLSVHEQYF.

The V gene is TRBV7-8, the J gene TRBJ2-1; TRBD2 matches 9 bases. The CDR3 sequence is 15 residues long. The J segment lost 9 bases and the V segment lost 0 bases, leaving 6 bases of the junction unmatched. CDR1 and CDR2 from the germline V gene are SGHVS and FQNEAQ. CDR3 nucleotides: TGTGCCAGCAGCTTAGCTAGCGGGAGTTCTAGTGAGCAGTTCTTC. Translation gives CASSLASGSSSEQFF.

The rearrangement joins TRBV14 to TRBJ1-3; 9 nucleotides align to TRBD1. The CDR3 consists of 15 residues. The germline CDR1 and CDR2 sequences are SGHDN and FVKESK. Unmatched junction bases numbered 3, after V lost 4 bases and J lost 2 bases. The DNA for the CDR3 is TGTGCCAGCAGCCTGACAGGGGGAACTGGAAACACCATATATTTT. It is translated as CASSLTGGTGNTIYF.

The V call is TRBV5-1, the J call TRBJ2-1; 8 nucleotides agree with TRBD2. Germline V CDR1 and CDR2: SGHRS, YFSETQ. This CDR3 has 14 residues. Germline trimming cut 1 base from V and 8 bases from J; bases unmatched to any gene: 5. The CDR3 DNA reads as TGCGCCAGCAGCTTGAGGGGGACTAGATATGAGCAGTTCTTC. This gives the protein CASSLRGTRYEQFF.

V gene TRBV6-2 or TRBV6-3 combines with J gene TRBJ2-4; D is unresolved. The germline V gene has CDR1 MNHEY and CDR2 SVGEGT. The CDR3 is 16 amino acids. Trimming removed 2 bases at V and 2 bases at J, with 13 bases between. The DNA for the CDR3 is TGTGCCAGCAGTTACGGCGGTCTCACCTCCAAAAACATTCAGTACTTC. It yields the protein CASSYGGLTSKNIQYF.

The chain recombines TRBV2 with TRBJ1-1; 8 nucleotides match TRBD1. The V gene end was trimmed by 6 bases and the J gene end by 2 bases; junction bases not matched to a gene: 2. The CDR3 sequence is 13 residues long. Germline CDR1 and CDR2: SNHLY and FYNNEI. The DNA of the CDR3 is TGTGCCAGCAGGGACAGGGCCAACACTGAAGCTTTCTTT. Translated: CASRDRANTEAFF.

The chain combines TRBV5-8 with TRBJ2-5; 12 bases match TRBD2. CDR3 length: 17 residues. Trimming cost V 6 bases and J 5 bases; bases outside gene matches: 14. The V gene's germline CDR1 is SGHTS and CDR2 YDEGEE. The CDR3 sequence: CASTLGLAGSMGETQYF. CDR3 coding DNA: TGTGCCAGCACCCTCGGACTAGCGGGAAGCATGGGGGAGACCCAGTACTTC.

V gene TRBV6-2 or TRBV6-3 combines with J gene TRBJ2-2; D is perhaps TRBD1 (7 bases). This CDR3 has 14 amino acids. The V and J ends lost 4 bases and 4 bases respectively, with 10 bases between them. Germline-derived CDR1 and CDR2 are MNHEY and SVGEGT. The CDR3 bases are TGTGCCAGCAGTTCAGGGGGAGGCACCGGGGAGCTGTTTTTT. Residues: CASSSGGGTGELFF.

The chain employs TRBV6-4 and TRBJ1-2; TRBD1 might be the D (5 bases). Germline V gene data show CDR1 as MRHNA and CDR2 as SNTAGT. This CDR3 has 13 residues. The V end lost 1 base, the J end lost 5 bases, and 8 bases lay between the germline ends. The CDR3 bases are TGTGCCAGCAGTGACTACCAGGGATATGGCTACACCTTC. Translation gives CASSDYQGYGYTF.

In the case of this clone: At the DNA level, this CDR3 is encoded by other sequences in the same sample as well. The CDR3 bases are TGTGCCAGCAGCTTAGGGACAGGGGGCGGCTATGGCTACACCTTC. Translated, it gives CASSLGTGGGYGYTF. V and J are TRBV7-9 and TRBJ1-2; TRBD1 aligns across 11 bases. The CDR3 covers 15 residues. Trimming cost V 1 base and J 4 bases; bases outside gene matches: 2. Germline lookup yields CDR1 SEHNR and CDR2 FQNEAQ (reference sequence).

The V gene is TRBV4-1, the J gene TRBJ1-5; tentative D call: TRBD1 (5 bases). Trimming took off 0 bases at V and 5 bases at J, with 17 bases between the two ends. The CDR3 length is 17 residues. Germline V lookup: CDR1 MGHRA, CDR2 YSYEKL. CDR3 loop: CASSQEREGSGDQPQHF. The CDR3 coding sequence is TGCGCCAGCAGCCAAGAAAGGGAGGGGAGCGGAGATCAGCCCCAGCATTTT.

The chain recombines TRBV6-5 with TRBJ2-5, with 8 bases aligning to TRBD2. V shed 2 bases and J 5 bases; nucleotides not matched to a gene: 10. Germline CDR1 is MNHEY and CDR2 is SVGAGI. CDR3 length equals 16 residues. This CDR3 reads CASSYPPGGAEETQYF. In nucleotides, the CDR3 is TGTGCCAGCAGTTACCCTCCCGGGGGGGCGGAGGAGACCCAGTACTTC.

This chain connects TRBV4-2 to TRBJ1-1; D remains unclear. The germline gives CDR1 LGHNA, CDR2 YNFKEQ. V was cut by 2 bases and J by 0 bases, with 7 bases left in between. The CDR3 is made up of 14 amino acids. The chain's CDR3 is CASSQITVNTEAFF. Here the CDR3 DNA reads TGTGCCAGCAGCCAAATCACAGTGAACACTGAAGCTTTCTTT.

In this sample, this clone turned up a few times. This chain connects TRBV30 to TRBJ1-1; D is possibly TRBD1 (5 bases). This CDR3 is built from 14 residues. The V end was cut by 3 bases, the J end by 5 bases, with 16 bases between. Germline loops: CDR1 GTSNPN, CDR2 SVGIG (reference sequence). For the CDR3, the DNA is TGTGCCTGGAGGTTTGGGGGGGGGACGACTGAAGCTTTCTTT. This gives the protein CAWRFGGGTTEAFF.

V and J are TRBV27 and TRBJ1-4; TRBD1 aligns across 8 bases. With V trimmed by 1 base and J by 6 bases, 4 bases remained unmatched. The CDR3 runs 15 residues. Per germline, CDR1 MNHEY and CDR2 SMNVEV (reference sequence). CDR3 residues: CASSLLGQVYEKLFF. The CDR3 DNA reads TGTGCCAGCAGTTTATTGGGACAGGTTTATGAAAAACTGTTTTTT.

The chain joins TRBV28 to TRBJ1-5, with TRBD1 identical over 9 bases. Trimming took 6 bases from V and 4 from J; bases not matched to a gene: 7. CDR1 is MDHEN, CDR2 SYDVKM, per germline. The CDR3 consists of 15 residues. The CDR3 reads CASRWGQGGNQPQHF. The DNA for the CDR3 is TGTGCCAGCAGGTGGGGACAGGGAGGGAATCAGCCCCAGCATTTT.

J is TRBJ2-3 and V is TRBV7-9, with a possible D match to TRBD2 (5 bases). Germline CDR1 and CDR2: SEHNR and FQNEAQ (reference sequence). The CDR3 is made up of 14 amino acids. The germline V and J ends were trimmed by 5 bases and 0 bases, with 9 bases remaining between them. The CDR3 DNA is TGTGCCAGCAGCCAGCGGTCTAGCACAGATACGCAGTATTTT. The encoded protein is CASSQRSSTDTQYF.

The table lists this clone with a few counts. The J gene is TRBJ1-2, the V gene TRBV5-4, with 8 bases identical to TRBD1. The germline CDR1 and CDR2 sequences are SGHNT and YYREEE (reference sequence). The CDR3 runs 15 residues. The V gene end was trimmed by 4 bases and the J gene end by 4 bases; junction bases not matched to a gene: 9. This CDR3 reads CASSGSGQGIYGYTF. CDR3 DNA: TGTGCCAGCAGCGGGTCCGGACAGGGAATCTATGGCTACACCTTC.

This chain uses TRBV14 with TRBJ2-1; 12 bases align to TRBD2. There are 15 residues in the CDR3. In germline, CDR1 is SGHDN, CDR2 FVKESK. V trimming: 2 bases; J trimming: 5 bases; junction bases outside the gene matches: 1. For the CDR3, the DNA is TGTGCCAGCAGCCAAAGACTAGCGGGGGACAATGAGCAGTTCTTC. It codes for CASSQRLAGDNEQFF.